One sample yielded the 4 T cell receptor beta chains listed below, sequenced in a study of T cells in women clearing cervical HPV infection. Profiled with immunoSEQ multiplex PCR; TCRdb holds only in-frame clones, not every one. With more than 20,000 clones in the sample, the ten largest clones hold 3.5% to 4%. The material sequenced was blood buffy coat. The receptors were sampled from a woman between 18 and 75 years old with a cervical HPV16 infection that either progressed to CIN3+ or cleared (not recorded which).

By frequency, this clone is medium-sized. Partial CDR3 DNA: TGCGCCAGCAGCCAAGATCCAGCGGGGAGCACAGATACG. It yields the protein CASSQDPAGSTDT. The full CDR3 protein is CASSQDPAGSTDTQYF. The J gene is TRBJ2-3, the V gene TRBV4-1; 7 nucleotides agree with TRBD2. The read ends 3 residues early relative to the CDR3; the germline J gene fills the gap. Germline CDR1 MGHRA, CDR2 YSYEKL. This CDR3 has 16 amino acids. The trim removed 0 bases at V and 0 bases at J, leaving 3 bases unmatched.

A word on this clone: The CDR3 end is not reached by the read, which stops 3 residues before it; the germline J gene fills it in. The chain uses TRBV7-9 and TRBJ2-2; 9 bases match TRBD1. The CDR3 runs 15 residues. V was clipped by 5 bases and J by 5 bases; unmatched bases: 6. Germline assignment: CDR1 SEHNR and CDR2 FQNEAQ (reference sequence). CDR3 DNA, as far as it was read: TGTGCCAGCAGCCCACGACAGGGGGGGACCGGGGAG. Protein sequence: CASSPRQGGTGE. The CDR3 as a whole reads CASSPRQGGTGELFF.

Turning to this clone: With the read ending 3 residues before the CDR3 end, the germline J gene is used to fill in that end. The chain is built from TRBV7-3 and TRBJ1-2; no definite D call. V was shortened by 2 bases and J by 4 bases, with 8 bases between the two germline ends. Germline assignment: CDR1 SGHTA and CDR2 FQGTGA. The CDR3 consists of 13 residues. The CDR3 sequence is CASSLDRGYGYTF. The CDR3 bases that were read are TGTGCCAGCAGCTTAGATCGGGGCTATGGC.

With respect to this clone: Read data end 3 residues before the CDR3 end; the end is taken from the germline J gene. The chain has TRBV20-1 and TRBJ2-7; tentatively, D is TRBD1 (6 bases). Germline lookup yields CDR1 DFQATT and CDR2 SNEGSKA (reference sequence). The CDR3 consists of 14 residues. The V gene lost 3 bases and the J gene lost 2 bases, with 14 bases spanning the gap. The CDR3 region is CSARLSRGPYEQYF. Incomplete CDR3 DNA: TGCAGTGCTAGGTTAAGCAGGGGCCCCTACGAG.